Listed below are T cell receptor beta chains from one sample, sequenced in a study of chemoradiotherapy in HPV16-positive cancers. The repertoire was sequenced with immunoSEQ multiplex PCR; TCRdb's copy has only in-frame clones and lacks some. Here the sample spans some 12,000 clones, 55% to 75% being singletons. Sampling was done from a patient who underwent chemoradiotherapy. Every receptor here comes from a human donor with HPV-associated anogenital cancer. CDR3s include the opening cysteine and the closing phenylalanine or tryptophan. The D gene is left open where the match is weak. Only some rows state a clone size, as once, few, many or a class for expanded clones.

d_call j_call clone_size v_call cdr3_nt cdr3_aa
. TRBJ2-3 . TRBV5-1 TGCGCCAGCAGCTTGGAGGGGTTCACAGATACGCAGTATTTT CASSLEGFTDTQYF
TRBD1 TRBJ2-1 few TRBV6-6 TGTGCCAGCAGCCCCCGGGACAGGGCCTACAATGAGCAGTTCTTC CASSPRDRAYNEQFF
. TRBJ2-3 . TRBV19 TGTGCCAGTAGTATCAACGGGGGCAGGAAGTATTTT CASSINGGRKYF
TRBD2 TRBJ2-3 once TRBV4-1 TGCGCCAGCAGCCAAGTGTGGCGGGAGGGCCTGACAGATACGCAGTATTTT CASSQVWREGLTDTQYF
TRBD2 TRBJ2-3 . TRBV6-6 TGTGCCAGCACACTAGCGGGGAGCACAGATACGCAGTATTTT CASTLAGSTDTQYF
TRBD2 TRBJ2-1 . TRBV29-1 TGCAGCGGGGGACTAGCGGGTATAGGGGAGCAGTTCTTC CSGGLAGIGEQFF
TRBD1 TRBJ1-5 . TRBV6-1 TGTGCCAGCAGGGGGACAGGGGTTCAGCCCCAGCATTTT CASRGTGVQPQHF
TRBD1 TRBJ2-1 . TRBV5-1 TGCGCCAGCAGCTTAACAGGGGATCGAGGCAATGAGCAGTTCTTC CASSLTGDRGNEQFF
TRBD2 TRBJ2-1 . TRBV27 TGTGCCAGCAGCAGTAGTCTCCTAGCGGGAGTTGCTGAGCAGTTCTTC CASSSSLLAGVAEQFF
TRBD1 TRBJ2-6 . TRBV18 TGTGCCAGCTCACCGGGACAGGGGGACGCCAACGTCCTGACTTTC CASSPGQGDANVLTF
. TRBJ2-2 . TRBV7-9 TGTGCCAGCTTTGAGAGACAGAACACCGGGGAGCTGTTTTTT CASFERQNTGELFF
. TRBJ2-1 . TRBV6-4 TGTGCCAGCAGTGCCGAACAGGGCGGCAATGAGCAGTTCTTC CASSAEQGGNEQFF
TRBD2 TRBJ2-1 . TRBV29-1 TGCAGCGCCGAGCGGGGGGAATCCTACAATGAGCAGTTCTTC CSAERGESYNEQFF
. TRBJ1-2 . TRBV29-1 TGCAGCGTTGGACAGGTCTATGGCTACACCTTC CSVGQVYGYTF
TRBD1 TRBJ2-1 . TRBV12-5 TGTGCTAGTGGTTTTGGACAGGGGGACTACAATGAGCAGTTCTTC CASGFGQGDYNEQFF
TRBD2 TRBJ2-3 . TRBV28 TGTGCCAGCAGTTTCCAGACTAGCGGGGCGCTTGGCACAGATACGCAGTATTTT CASSFQTSGALGTDTQYF
. TRBJ2-3 . TRBV2 TGTGCCAGCAGCACAGGGAGGAGCACAGATACGCAGTATTTT CASSTGRSTDTQYF
TRBD2 TRBJ2-1 . TRBV11-2 TGTGCCAGCAGCTTAGAACTAGCGGGGCCTGAGCAGTTCTTC CASSLELAGPEQFF
. TRBJ2-2 . TRBV28 TGTGCCAGCAGCGAGGCTCCCCGGGAGTTGTACACCGGGGAGCTGTTTTTT CASSEAPRELYTGELFF
. TRBJ1-5 . TRBV4-1 TGCGCCAGCAGCCAAGAGGGGGGACGGGGGGTTAGCAATCAGCCCCAGCATTTT CASSQEGGRGVSNQPQHF
TRBD1 TRBJ2-5 . TRBV9 TGTGCCAGCAGCACCCGGGACAGGGAGGGAGAGACCCAGTACTTC CASSTRDREGETQYF
. TRBJ1-4 . TRBV5-1 TGCGCCAGCAGCTTGGGGGGTCTGGTAGATGAAAAACTGTTTTTT CASSLGGLVDEKLFF
TRBD2 TRBJ2-3 . TRBV5-1 TGCGCCAGCAGCTCGGTGACTAGCGGCCCGGGAGATACGCAGTATTTT CASSSVTSGPGDTQYF
TRBD1 TRBJ2-1 . TRBV29-1 TGCAGCGTGACAGGGGTGGAGGAGCAGTTCTTC CSVTGVEEQFF
. TRBJ2-1 few TRBV29-1 TGCAGCGTTGACTTTGCGGATAGATGGAGCTCCTACAATGAGCAGTTCTTC CSVDFADRWSSYNEQFF
. TRBJ1-1 . TRBV6-4 TGTGCCAGCAGTGAAATTTCAGGAAATATGAACACTGAAGCTTTCTTT CASSEISGNMNTEAFF
TRBD2 TRBJ2-2 . TRBV19 TGTGCCAGTAGTGTCGGACTAGCGGGGCTCGCGAACACCGGGGAGCTGTTTTTT CASSVGLAGLANTGELFF
TRBD2 TRBJ2-7 . TRBV11-2 TGTGCCAGCAGACAATTAGCGGGAGGAAGATACGAGCAGTACTTC CASRQLAGGRYEQYF
. TRBJ1-2 few TRBV28 TGTGCCAGCAGCTCATGGAGGGGGACCAACTATGGCTACACCTTC CASSSWRGTNYGYTF
TRBD1 TRBJ2-6 . TRBV9 TGTGCCAGCAGCCCAAGGACAGGGGTGACCTCTGGGGCCAACGTCCTGACTTTC CASSPRTGVTSGANVLTF
TRBD1 TRBJ1-2 . TRBV7-2 TGTGCCAGCAGCCGGCGACAGGGACCAGATGGCTACACCTTC CASSRRQGPDGYTF
. TRBJ2-3 . TRBV28 TGTGCCAGCAGTGGGGTGGAGGGGGGCCGGAATACGCAGTATTTT CASSGVEGGRNTQYF
TRBD2 TRBJ2-5 . TRBV7-9 TGTGCCAGCAGGGGACTAGCGGGAGACCAAGAGACCCAGTACTTC CASRGLAGDQETQYF
. TRBJ1-5 few TRBV19 TGTGCCAGTAGTATTATTGGAGGGAATCAGCCCCAGCATTTT CASSIIGGNQPQHF
. TRBJ2-7 . TRBV14 TGTGCCAGCAGCCAAGCTCTAGGGGTCTACGAGCAGTACTTC CASSQALGVYEQYF
. TRBJ2-5 few TRBV10-3 TGTGCCATCCGGGACAACCAAGAGACCCAGTACTTC CAIRDNQETQYF
. TRBJ2-6 . TRBV4-3 TGCGCCAGCAGCCAAGAGGGTGAGAGCTCTGGGGCCAACGTCCTGACTTTC CASSQEGESSGANVLTF
. TRBJ1-3 . TRBV21-1 TGTGCCAGCAGCAGGCCCCATGGAAACACCATATATTTT CASSRPHGNTIYF
. TRBJ1-4 . TRBV5-6 TGTGCCAGCAGCTTGCCAGGGAAACGGGAAAAACTGTTTTTT CASSLPGKREKLFF
. TRBJ2-5 . TRBV28 TGTGCCAGCAGTGGGCTAGGAATTAGTCAGACCCAGTACTTC CASSGLGISQTQYF
. TRBJ1-1 . TRBV19 TGTGCCAGTAGTACCCTAGGTAGGGCAGGGCGGGGCACTGAAGCTTTCTTT CASSTLGRAGRGTEAFF
TRBD2 TRBJ2-1 . TRBV9 TGTGCCAGCAGCTCAACTAGCGGGAGGACCAATGAGCAGTTCTTC CASSSTSGRTNEQFF
. TRBJ2-5 few TRBV7-9 TGTGCCAGCAGCTCACGGACGGAGCGAGAGACCCAGTACTTC CASSSRTERETQYF
. TRBJ2-7 . TRBV6-1 TGTGCCAGCAGTGAAGTTGGTGGGTCCTCCTACGAGCAGTACTTC CASSEVGGSSYEQYF
. TRBJ1-1 . TRBV21-1 TGTGCCAGCAGAATGAAGCTAGACACAATTCGCACTGAAGCTTTCTTT CASRMKLDTIRTEAFF
TRBD2 TRBJ2-7 . TRBV7-6 TGTGCCAGTTCCGGACTAGTCGACGAGCAGTACTTC CASSGLVDEQYF
. TRBJ2-6 . TRBV7-2 TGTGCCAGCAGCTTAGTCAGCTCCTCCTCTGGGGCCAACGTCCTGACTTTC CASSLVSSSSGANVLTF
TRBD2 TRBJ2-2 . TRBV5-1 TGCGCCAGCAGCTTACTAGCGGGAATGGGGACCGGGGAGCTGTTTTTT CASSLLAGMGTGELFF
TRBD2 TRBJ2-1 . TRBV11-2 TGTGCCAGCAGCCGAGCGACTAGCGGGAGGCATGAGCAGTTCTTC CASSRATSGRHEQFF
TRBD1 TRBJ1-2 . TRBV5-6 TGTGCCAGCAGCTGGGACAGGGGAGACTATGGCTACACCTTC CASSWDRGDYGYTF
. TRBJ2-3 few TRBV5-1 TGCGCCAGCAGCTTGCAGGGGACAGATACGCAGTATTTT CASSLQGTDTQYF